Many counts were recorded for the clone carrying this T cell receptor (beta chain). The antigen is undetermined. The sample belongs to a study of T cell repertoires in cytomegalovirus infection. As for the study in general: Public TCR beta signatures indicated both CMV infection and matching HLA type.

Study findings and constraints: Predominance within the ex vivo response was attributable to HLA-C-restricted CMV-specific TCR beta clonotypes. Public TCR beta family frequency separated CMV-and-HLA carriers, including in an independent cohort.

V lost 1 base to trimming and J lost 5 bases, with 11 bases between them. CDR1 and CDR2 (germline): SGHTA, FQGNSA. The CDR3 is 14 residues long. TCRdb itself ran the reads through MiXCR, one entry per CDR3 protein. This table holds a few hundred thousand distinct CDR3 sequences, 35% to 50% found once. V is TRBV7-2 and J is TRBJ1-1, with D hard to call. Sequencing used cultured PBMCs, obtained from culture after CMV antigen stimulation. The receptor was derived from a human donor in good health (CMV status not recorded). Some clones in this sample may be carry-over from other donors' samples. In DNA form, the CDR3 reads TGTGCCAGCAGCTTAGAGAGAGGGAGAACTGAAGCTTTCTTT. Translating gives CASSLERGRTEAFF.